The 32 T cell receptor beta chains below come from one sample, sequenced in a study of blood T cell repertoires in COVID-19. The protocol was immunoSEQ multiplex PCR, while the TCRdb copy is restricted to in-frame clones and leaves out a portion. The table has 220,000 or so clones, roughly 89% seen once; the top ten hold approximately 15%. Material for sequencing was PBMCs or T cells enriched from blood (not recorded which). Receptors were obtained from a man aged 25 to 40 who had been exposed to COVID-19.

The CDR3 DNA reads as TGTGCCAGCAACTCCCGAAGAGGTCCCTACGAGCAGTACTTC. Translation gives CASNSRRGPYEQYF. This chain connects TRBV5-6 to TRBJ2-7; D unresolved. Germline V gene sequence: CDR1 SGHDT, CDR2 YYEEEE. V lost 6 bases and J 2 bases, leaving 15 bases between the germline ends. The CDR3 length is 14 residues.

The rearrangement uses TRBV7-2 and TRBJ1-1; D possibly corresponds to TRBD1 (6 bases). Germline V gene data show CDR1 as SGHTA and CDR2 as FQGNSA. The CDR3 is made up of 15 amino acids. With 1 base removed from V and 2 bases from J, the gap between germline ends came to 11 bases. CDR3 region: CASSLGVQGNTEAFF. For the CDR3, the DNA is TGTGCCAGCAGCTTAGGGGTACAGGGTAACACTGAAGCTTTCTTT. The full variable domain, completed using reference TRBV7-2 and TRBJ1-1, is GAGVSQSPSNKVTEKGKDVELRCDPISGHTALYWYRQSLGQGLEFLIYFQGNSAPDKSGLPSDRFSAERTGGSVSTLTIQRTQQEDSAVYLCASSLGVQGNTEAFFGQGTRLTVV.

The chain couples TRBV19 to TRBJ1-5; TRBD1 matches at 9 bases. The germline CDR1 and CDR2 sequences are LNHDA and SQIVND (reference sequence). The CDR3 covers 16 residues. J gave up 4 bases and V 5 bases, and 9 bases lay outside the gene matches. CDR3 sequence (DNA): TGTGCCAGTAGTGCCATCCCGGGACAGGGTAATCAGCCCCAGCATTTT. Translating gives CASSAIPGQGNQPQHF.

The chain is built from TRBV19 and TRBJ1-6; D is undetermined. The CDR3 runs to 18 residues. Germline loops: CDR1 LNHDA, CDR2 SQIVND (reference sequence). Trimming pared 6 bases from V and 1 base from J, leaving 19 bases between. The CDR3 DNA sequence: TGTGCCAGTAGAATGCCGGGGAAGGGTGGTTCCTATAATTCACCCCTCCACTTT. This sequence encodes CASRMPGKGGSYNSPLHF.

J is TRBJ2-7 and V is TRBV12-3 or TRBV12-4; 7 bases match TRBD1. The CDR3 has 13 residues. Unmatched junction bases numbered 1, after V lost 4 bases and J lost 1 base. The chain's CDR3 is CASSWGQSYEQYF. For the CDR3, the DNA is TGTGCCAGCAGTTGGGGACAGTCCTACGAGCAGTACTTC.

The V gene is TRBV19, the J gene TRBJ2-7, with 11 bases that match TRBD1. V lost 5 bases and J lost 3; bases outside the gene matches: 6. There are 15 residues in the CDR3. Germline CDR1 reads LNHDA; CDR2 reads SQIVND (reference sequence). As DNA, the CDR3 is TGTGCCAGTAGTTTGTTGGGACAGGGGGGCTACGAGCAGTACTTC. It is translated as CASSLLGQGGYEQYF.

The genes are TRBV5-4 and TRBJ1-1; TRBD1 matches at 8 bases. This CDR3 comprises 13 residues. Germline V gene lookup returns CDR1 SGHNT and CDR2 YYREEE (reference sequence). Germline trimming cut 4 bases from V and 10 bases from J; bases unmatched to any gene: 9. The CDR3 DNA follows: TGTGCCAGCAGCCCGGACAGGGTATCTTTAGCTTTCTTT. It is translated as CASSPDRVSLAFF. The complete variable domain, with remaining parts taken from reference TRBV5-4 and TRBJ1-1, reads ETGVTQSPTHLIKTRGQQVTLRCSSQSGHNTVSWYQQALGQGPQFIFQYYREEENGRGNFPPRFSGLQFPNYSSELNVNALELDDSALYLCASSPDRVSLAFFGQGTRLTVV.

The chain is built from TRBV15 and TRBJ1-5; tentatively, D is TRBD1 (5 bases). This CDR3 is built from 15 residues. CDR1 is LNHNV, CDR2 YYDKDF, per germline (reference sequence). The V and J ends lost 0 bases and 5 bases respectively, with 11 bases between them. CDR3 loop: CATSRDQGSYQPQHF. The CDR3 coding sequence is TGTGCCACCAGCAGAGATCAGGGATCGTATCAGCCCCAGCATTTT.

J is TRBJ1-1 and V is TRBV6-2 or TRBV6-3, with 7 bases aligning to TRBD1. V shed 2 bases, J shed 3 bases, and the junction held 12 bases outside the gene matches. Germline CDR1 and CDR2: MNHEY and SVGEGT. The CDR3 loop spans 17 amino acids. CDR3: CASSYPEGQLDYTEAFF. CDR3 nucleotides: TGTGCCAGCAGTTACCCAGAGGGACAGCTGGACTACACTGAAGCTTTCTTT.

CDR3 DNA: TGTGCCAGCAGCGTACAAAGCTATGGCTACACCTTC. It encodes CASSVQSYGYTF. This sequence joins TRBV7-4 and TRBJ1-2, with D unresolved. Trimming removed 5 bases at V and 4 bases at J, with 8 bases between. Germline lookup yields CDR1 SGHVT and CDR2 SQSDAQ. The CDR3 sequence is 12 residues long.

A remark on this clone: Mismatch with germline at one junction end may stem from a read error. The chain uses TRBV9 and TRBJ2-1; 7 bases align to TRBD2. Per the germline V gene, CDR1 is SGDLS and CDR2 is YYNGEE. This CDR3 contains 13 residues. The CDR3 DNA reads TGTGCCAGCAGCGTAGAGTGGGCGGGACTACGAATCTTC. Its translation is CASSVEWAGLRIF.

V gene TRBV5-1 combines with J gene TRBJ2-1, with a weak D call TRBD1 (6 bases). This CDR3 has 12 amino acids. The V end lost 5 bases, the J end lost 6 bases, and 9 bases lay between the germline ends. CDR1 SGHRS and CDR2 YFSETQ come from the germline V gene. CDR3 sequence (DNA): TGCGCCAGCAGTACACAGGGCAATGAGCAGTTCTTC. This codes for CASSTQGNEQFF.

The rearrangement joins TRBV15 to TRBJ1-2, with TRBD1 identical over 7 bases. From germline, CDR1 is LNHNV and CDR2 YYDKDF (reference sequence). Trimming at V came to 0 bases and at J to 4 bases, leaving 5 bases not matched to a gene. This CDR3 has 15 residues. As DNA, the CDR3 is TGTGCCACCAGCAGAGATACGACAGGGCCCTATGGCTACACCTTC. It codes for CATSRDTTGPYGYTF.

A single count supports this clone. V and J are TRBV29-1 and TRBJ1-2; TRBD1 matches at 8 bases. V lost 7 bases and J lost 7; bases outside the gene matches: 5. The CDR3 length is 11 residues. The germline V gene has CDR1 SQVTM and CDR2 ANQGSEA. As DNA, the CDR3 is TGCAGCGAGCGACAGGGGCCTGGCTACACCTTC. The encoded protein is CSERQGPGYTF.

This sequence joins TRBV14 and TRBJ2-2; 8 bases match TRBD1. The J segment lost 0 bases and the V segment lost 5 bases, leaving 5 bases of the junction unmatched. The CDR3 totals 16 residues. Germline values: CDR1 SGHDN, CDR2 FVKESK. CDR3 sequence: CASSFWTGSNTGELFF. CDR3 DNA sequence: TGTGCCAGCAGCTTTTGGACAGGGTCGAACACCGGGGAGCTGTTTTTT.

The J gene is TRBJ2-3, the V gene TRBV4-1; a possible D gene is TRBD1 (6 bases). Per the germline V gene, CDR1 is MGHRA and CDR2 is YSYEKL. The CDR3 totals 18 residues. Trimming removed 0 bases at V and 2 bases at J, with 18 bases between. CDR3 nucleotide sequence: TGCGCCAGCAGCCAAGATTTCTCGGGGACAACCTCCACAGATACGCAGTATTTT. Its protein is CASSQDFSGTTSTDTQYF.

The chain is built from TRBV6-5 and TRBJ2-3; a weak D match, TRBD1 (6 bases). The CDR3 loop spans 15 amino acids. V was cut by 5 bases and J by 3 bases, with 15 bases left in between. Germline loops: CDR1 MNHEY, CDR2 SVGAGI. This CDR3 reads CASSQRTAITDTQYF. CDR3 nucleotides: TGTGCCAGCAGTCAAAGGACAGCAATAACAGATACGCAGTATTTT.

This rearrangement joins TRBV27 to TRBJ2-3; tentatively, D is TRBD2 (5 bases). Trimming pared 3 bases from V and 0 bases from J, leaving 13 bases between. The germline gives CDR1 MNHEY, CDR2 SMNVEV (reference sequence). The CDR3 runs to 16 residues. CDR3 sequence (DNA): TGTGCCAGCAGTTTGGGGAGACGGTTTAGCACAGATACGCAGTATTTT. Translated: CASSLGRRFSTDTQYF.

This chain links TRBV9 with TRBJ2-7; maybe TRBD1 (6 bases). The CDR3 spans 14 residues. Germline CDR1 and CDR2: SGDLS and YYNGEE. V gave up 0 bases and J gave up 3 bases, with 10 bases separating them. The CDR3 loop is CASSVEDSVYEQYF. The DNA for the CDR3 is TGTGCCAGCAGCGTAGAGGACAGTGTCTACGAGCAGTACTTC. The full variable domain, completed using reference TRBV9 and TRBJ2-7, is DSGVTQTPKHLITATGQRVTLRCSPRSGDLSVYWYQQSLDQGLQFLIQYYNGEERAKGNILERFSAQQFPDLHSELNLSSLELGDSALYFCASSVEDSVYEQYFGPGTRLTVT.

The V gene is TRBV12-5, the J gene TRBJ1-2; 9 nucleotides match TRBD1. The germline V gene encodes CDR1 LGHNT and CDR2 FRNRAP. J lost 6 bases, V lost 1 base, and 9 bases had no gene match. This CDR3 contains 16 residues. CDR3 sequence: CASGLGDRDRANGYTF. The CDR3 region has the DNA TGTGCTAGTGGTTTGGGAGACCGGGACAGGGCCAATGGCTACACCTTC.

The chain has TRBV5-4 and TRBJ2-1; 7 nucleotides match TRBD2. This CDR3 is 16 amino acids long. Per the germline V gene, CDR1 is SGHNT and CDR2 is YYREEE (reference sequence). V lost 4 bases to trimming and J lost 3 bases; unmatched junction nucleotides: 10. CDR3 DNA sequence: TGTGCCAGCAGCGCAGTCAAGGCGGGGGTCTACAATGAGCAGTTCTTC. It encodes CASSAVKAGVYNEQFF.

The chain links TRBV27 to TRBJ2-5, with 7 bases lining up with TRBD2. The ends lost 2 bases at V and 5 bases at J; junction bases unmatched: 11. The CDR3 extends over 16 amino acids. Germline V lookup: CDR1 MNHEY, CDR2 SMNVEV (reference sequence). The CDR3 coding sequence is TGTGCCAGCAGTTTAAATGGGAGGGCTGCCTATGAGACCCAGTACTTC. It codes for CASSLNGRAAYETQYF.

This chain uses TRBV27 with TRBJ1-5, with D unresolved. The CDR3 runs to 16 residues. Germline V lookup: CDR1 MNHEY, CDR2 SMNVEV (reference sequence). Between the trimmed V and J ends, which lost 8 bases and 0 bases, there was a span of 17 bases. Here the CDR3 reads CASSPGGDLSNQPQHF. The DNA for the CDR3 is TGTGCCAGCTCTCCCGGCGGAGACCTTAGCAATCAGCCCCAGCATTTT.

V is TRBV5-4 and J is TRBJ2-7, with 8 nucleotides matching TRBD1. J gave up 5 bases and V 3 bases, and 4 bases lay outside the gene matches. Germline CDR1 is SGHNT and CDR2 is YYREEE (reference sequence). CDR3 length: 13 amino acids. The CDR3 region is CASSSDRGNEQYF. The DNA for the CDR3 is TGTGCCAGCAGCTCCGACAGGGGAAACGAGCAGTACTTC. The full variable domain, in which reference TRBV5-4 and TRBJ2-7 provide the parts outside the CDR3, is ETGVTQSPTHLIKTRGQQVTLRCSSQSGHNTVSWYQQALGQGPQFIFQYYREEENGRGNFPPRFSGLQFPNYSSELNVNALELDDSALYLCASSSDRGNEQYFGPGTRLTVT.

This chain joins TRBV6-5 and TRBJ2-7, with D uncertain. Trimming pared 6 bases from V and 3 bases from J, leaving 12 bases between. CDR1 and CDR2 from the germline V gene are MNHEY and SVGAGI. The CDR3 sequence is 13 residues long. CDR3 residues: CASRPRQNYEQYF. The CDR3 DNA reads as TGTGCCAGCAGACCCCGACAAAACTACGAGCAGTACTTC.

CDR3 protein: CASSVATVGGFGNTIYF. The DNA for the CDR3 is TGTGCCAGCAGCGTAGCAACGGTTGGAGGGTTTGGGAACACCATATATTTT. This chain connects TRBV9 to TRBJ1-3, with no clear D. Trimming took 0 bases from V and 7 from J, leaving 20 bases between them. CDR3 length: 17 residues. From germline, CDR1 is SGDLS and CDR2 YYNGEE.

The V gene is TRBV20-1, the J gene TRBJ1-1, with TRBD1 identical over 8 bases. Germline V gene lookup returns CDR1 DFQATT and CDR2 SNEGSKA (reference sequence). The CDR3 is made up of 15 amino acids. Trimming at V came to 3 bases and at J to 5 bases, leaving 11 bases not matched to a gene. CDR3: CSASPADRGLTEAFF. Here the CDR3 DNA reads TGCAGTGCTAGTCCTGCAGACAGGGGCTTGACTGAAGCTTTCTTT.

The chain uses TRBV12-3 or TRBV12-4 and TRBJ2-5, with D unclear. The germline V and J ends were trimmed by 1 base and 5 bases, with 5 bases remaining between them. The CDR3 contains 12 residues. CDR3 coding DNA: TGTGCCAGCAGTTTAGAGGAGGAGACCCAGTACTTC. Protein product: CASSLEEETQYF.

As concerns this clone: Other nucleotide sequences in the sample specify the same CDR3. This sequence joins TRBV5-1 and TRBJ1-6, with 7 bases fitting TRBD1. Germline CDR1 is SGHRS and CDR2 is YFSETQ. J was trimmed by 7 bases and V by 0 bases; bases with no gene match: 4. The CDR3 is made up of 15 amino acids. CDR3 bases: TGCGCCAGCAGCTTGGCCCAGGGGGAAAATTCACCCCTCCACTTT. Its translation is CASSLAQGENSPLHF.

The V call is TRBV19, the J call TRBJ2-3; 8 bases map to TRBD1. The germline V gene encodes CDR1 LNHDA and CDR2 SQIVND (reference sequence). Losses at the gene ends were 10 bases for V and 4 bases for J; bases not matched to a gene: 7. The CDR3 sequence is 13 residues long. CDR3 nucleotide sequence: TGTGCCACCGCGACAGGGGTTCCAGATACGCAGTATTTT. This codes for CATATGVPDTQYF. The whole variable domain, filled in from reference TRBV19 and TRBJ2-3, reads DGGITQSPKYLFRKEGQNVTLSCEQNLNHDAMYWYRQDPGQGLRLIYYSQIVNDFQKGDIAEGYSVSREKKESFPLTVTSAQKNPTAFYLCATATGVPDTQYFGPGTRLTVL.

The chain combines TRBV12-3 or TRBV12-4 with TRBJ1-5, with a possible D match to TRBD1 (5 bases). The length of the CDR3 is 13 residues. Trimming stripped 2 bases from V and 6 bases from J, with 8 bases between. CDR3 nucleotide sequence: TGTGCCAGCAGTTTACGGGGGAGTCAGCCCCAGCATTTT. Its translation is CASSLRGSQPQHF.

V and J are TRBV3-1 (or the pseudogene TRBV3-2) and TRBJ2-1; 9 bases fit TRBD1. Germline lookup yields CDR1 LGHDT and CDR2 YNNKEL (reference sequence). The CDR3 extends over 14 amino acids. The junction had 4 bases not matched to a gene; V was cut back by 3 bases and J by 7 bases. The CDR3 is CASSQGTGRNEQFF. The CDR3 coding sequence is TGTGCCAGCAGCCAGGGGACAGGGAGGAATGAGCAGTTCTTC.